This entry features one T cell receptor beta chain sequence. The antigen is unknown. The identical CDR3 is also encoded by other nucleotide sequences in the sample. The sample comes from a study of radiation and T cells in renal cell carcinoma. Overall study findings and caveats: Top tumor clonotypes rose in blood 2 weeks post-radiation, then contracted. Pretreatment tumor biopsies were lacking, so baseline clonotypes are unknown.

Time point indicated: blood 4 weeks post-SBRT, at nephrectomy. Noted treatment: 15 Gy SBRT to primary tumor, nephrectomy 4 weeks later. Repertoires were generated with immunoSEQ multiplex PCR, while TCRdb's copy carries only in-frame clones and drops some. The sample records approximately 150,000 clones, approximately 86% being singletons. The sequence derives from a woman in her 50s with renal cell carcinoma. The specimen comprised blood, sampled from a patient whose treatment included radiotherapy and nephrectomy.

The CDR3 loop is CASSPDRGNEKLFF. CDR3 coding DNA: TGCGCCAGCAGCCCCGACAGGGGTAATGAAAAACTGTTTTTT. This sequence joins TRBV5-1 and TRBJ1-4; 8 bases are a match to TRBD1. Trimming removed 4 bases from V and 4 bases from J; junction bases left unmatched: 3. This CDR3 is 14 amino acids long. Germline CDR1 reads SGHRS; CDR2 reads YFSETQ.